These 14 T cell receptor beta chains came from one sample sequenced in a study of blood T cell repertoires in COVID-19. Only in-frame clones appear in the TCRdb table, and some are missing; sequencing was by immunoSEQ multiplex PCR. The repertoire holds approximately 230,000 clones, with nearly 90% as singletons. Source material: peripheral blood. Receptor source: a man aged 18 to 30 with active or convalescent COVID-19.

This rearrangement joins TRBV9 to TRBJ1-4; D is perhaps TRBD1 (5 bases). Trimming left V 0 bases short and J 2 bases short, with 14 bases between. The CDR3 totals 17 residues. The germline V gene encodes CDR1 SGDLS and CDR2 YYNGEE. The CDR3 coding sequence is TGTGCCAGCAGCGTAGCAGGGTCGGGGGTGACTAATGAAAAACTGTTTTTT. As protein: CASSVAGSGVTNEKLFF.

The CDR3, as DNA: TGTGCCACCAGCAGAGACCGGGACAGGGACGAGCAGTACTTC. Protein product: CATSRDRDRDEQYF. The V and J genes are TRBV15 and TRBJ2-7, with 9 bases that match TRBD1. Trimming at V came to 0 bases and at J to 5 bases, leaving 2 bases not matched to a gene. Germline CDR1 reads LNHNV; CDR2 reads YYDKDF (reference sequence). The CDR3 is 14 residues long.

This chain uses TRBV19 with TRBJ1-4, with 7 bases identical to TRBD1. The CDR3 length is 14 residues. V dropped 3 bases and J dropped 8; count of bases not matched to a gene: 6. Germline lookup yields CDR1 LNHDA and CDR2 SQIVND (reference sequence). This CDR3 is CASSIGQAAEKLFF. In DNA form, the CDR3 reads TGTGCCAGTAGTATCGGACAGGCGGCCGAAAAACTGTTTTTT.

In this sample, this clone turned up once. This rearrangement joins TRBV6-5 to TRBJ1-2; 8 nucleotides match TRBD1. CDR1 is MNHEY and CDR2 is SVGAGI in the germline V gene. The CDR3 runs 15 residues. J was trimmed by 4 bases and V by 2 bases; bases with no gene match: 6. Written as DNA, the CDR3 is TGTGCCAGCAGTTACCATCAACAGGGGGGCTATGGCTACACCTTC. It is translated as CASSYHQQGGYGYTF.

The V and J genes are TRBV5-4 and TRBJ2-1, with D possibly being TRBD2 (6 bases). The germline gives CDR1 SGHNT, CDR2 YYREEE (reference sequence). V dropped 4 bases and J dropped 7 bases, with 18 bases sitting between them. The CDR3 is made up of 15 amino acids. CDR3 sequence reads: CASSQETGLINEQFF. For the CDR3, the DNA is TGTGCCAGCAGCCAAGAAACGGGACTCATAAATGAGCAGTTCTTC.

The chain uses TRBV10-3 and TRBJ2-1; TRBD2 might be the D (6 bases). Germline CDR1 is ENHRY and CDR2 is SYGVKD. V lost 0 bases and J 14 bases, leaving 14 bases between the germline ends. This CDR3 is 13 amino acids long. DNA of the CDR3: TGTGCCATCAGTGAGTCGCTTGCGGGATGGGAGTTCTTC. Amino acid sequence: CAISESLAGWEFF.

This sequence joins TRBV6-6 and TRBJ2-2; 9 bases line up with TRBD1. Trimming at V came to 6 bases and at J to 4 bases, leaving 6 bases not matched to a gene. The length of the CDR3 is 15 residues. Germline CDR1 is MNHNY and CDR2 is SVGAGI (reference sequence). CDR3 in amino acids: CASRRQGGGTGELFF. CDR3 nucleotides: TGTGCCAGCAGAAGACAGGGGGGAGGCACCGGGGAGCTGTTTTTT.

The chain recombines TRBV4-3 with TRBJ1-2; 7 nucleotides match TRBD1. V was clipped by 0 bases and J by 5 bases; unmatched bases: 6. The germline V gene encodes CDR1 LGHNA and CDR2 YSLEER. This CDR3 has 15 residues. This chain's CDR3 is CASSQEKGAWYGYTF. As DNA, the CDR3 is TGCGCCAGCAGCCAAGAAAAGGGGGCCTGGTATGGCTACACCTTC.

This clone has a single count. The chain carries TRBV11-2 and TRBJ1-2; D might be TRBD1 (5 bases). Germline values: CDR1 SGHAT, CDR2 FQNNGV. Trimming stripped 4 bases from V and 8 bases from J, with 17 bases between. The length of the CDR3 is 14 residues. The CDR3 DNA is TGTGCCAGCAGCTCGCAGGGACTCGATGGGGGCTACACCTTC. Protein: CASSSQGLDGGYTF.

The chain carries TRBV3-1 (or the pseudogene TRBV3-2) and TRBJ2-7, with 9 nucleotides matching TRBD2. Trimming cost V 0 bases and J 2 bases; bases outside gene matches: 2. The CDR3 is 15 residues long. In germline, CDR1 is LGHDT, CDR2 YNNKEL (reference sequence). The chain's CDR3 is CASSQERLAAYEQYF. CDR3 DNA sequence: TGTGCCAGCAGCCAAGAAAGACTAGCGGCCTACGAGCAGTACTTC.

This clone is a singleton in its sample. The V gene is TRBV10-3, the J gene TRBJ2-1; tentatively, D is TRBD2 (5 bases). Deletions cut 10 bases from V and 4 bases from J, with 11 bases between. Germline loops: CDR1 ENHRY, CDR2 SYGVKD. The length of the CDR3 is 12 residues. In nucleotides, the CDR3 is TGTGCCACCTTGGACTCTTACAATGAGCAGTTCTTC. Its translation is CATLDSYNEQFF.

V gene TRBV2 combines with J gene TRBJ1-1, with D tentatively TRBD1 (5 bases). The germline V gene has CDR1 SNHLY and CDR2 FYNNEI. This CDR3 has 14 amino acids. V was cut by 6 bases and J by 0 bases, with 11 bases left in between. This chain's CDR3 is CASRADRLNTEAFF. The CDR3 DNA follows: TGTGCCAGCAGGGCCGACAGATTGAACACTGAAGCTTTCTTT.

The CDR3 DNA reads as TGCGCCAGCAGCTCAGGGAGGGCAGGGACAGATACGCAGTATTTT. This gives the protein CASSSGRAGTDTQYF. V and J are TRBV5-1 and TRBJ2-3; 7 bases are a match to TRBD2. This CDR3 spans 15 amino acids. V was pared by 3 bases and J by 3 bases, with 7 bases of the junction left unmatched. Per germline, CDR1 SGHRS and CDR2 YFSETQ.

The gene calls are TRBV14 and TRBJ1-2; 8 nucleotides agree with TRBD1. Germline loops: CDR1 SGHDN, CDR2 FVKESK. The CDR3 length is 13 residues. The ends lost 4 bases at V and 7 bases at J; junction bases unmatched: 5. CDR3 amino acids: CASSLQGASGYTF. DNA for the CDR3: TGTGCCAGCAGCCTCCAGGGGGCGAGTGGCTACACCTTC.